The entry that follows covers one TCR beta chain sequence. The antigen it binds to is not known. Base-call qualities are not available, and no considerably larger clone is one nucleotide away. Set within a cohort of healthcare workers in London, UK, this nested case-control study involved weekly PCR testing of nasopharyngeal swabs along with blood sampling. Healthcare workers were enrolled in the week of the UK lockdown, from 23 to 31 March 2020, and were followed every week for up to roughly 15 weeks. Counted from cysteine to phenylalanine, this CDR3 has 19 amino acids. Only the CDR3 DNA is retained, 57 bases long and in frame from the first base. The germline V gene encodes CDR1 MNHNY and CDR2 SVGAGI (reference sequence). V trim: 2 bases; J trim: 0 bases; unmatched bases: 7. The method was 5' RACE. Sequenced using a NextSeq 500. The TCR library protocol attached unique molecular identifiers to individual cDNA molecules to correct for sequencing error and PCR bias. Both TCR alpha and beta chains were sequenced, and tight co-correlation was observed between alpha and beta sequence abundances in each sample. For the original study's pipeline: Decombinator V4 was used to annotate the V gene, J gene and CDR3 of the TCR sequences. TCRs were defined as expanded if a significant change between any two time points was detected under a Poisson model with p below 0.0001. TCR abundances were normalised to the total number of TCRs sequenced in each sample and reported as counts per million. TRAV1-2 paired with TRAJ12, TRAJ20 or TRAJ33 defined MAIT TCRs, while TRAV10 paired with TRAJ18 defined iNKT TCRs. A search of VDJdb, accessed on 1 November 2021, was run for TCRs annotated to CMV, EBV and SARS-CoV-2, with TCRs annotated for multiple antigens excluded. Using fastp at Q25 and MiXCR, TCRdb reprocessed the public reads and kept productive beta chains. Merged by CDR3 protein, the rows form single entries marked with the most common genes and DNA. The V and J calls and clone size are TCRdb's, not the authors'. The sample has some 57,000 distinct CDR3 sequences on record, around 9.3% of them singletons. Under 25% of the sample is held by the ten biggest clonotypes.

This specimen comes from a study of early T cells in non-severe SARS-CoV-2 infection (dated by TCRdb to the early 2020s). General notes on the study: Bulk RNA from unsorted whole blood was used for TCR sequencing, so alpha and beta chains could not be paired.

Results and caveats for the whole study, not just this receptor: Matching against VDJdb was skewed toward anti-spike CD8 responses, likely underestimated virus-specific expansions, and missed private and CD4 specificities.

Rearrangement joined TRBV6-6 to TRBJ2-1; the junction holds 13 bases that match TRBD2. Sample: whole blood. The clonotype was recovered from an adult who was a healthcare worker with PCR-confirmed SARS-CoV-2 infection or an uninfected control (not recorded which). DNA sequence: TGTGCCAGCAGTTACCTGGGGACTAGCGGGGTCTACTCCTACAATGAGCAGTTCTTC. Translated, this is CASSYLGTSGVYSYNEQFF.